This TCR beta chain emerged from a study of blood T cell dynamics during melanoma immunotherapy. Overall study: First-line therapy was either pembrolizumab or nivolumab with ipilimumab for metastatic melanoma. Findings of the study overall: Disease-control patients' PBMC repertoires became either more clonal or more diverse at W3.

Germline V gene data show CDR1 as SGHAT and CDR2 as FQNNGV. Trimming removed 1 base from V and 1 base from J; junction bases left unmatched: 7. The CDR3 is 17 residues long. Concerning this clone: Its specificity is not known.

Clones were sequenced by immunoSEQ multiplex PCR, and TCRdb holds only the in-frame ones, with some missing. The sample records about 6,000 clones, around 77% being singletons. Time point in this sample: week 3, after first cycle of checkpoint inhibitor. Blood was drawn before treatment and at week 3 after checkpoint blockade. The rearrangement links TRBV11-2 to TRBJ1-5, with 7 nucleotides matching TRBD1. Sequencing was performed on blood, taken from a patient treated with checkpoint blockade. This clonotype originated in a human donor with melanoma. The CDR3 bases are TGTGCCAGCAGCTTAGCTTACGGGACAGAAAGCAATCAGCCCCAGCATTTT. It yields the protein CASSLAYGTESNQPQHF.